This T cell receptor beta chain originates from a study of T cell repertoires in cytomegalovirus infection. As for the study in general: Matching HLA type and CMV infection were both indicated by public TCR beta signatures.

TCRdb passed the reads through MiXCR, listing each CDR3 protein once. This sample has roughly 800,000 distinct CDR3 sequences; about 29% occur once, and the top ten carry 10% to 15%. This clonotype was seen only a few times. What it binds is unknown. General study results and limits: CMV-specific TCR beta clonotypes restricted by HLA-C dominated the ex vivo response.

This CDR3 is 16 amino acids long. V dropped 6 bases and J dropped 0; count of bases not matched to a gene: 12. Germline CDR1 and CDR2: DFQATT and SNEGSKA (reference sequence). The material sequenced was cultured CD8+ T cells from PBMCs, taken from culture after CMV antigen stimulation. This chain joins TRBV20-1 and TRBJ2-3; 7 positions match TRBD2. The clonotype was recovered from a human donor in good health (CMV status not recorded). Some clones in this sample may be carry-over from other donors' samples. The CDR3 DNA reads as TGCAGTGCCACCCCCCGGGAGGTACCTAGCACAGATACGCAGTATTTT. Translation: CSATPREVPSTDTQYF.